The rows below give T cell receptor beta chains drawn from one sample of a study of cytomegalovirus exposure and HLA in healthy donors. Assay used: immunoSEQ multiplex PCR; TCRdb lists only in-frame clones, some missing. The sample consists of under 150,000 clones, roughly 75% of them appearing once. Sequencing used PBMCs. These receptors all stem from a man aged 25 to 40 in good health and CMV-seronegative. The CDR3 runs from the conserved cysteine through the conserved F or W. Each record gives: J gene, D gene, V gene, clone size, CDR3 protein, CDR3 DNA. A D gene is named only where the DNA matches it firmly. Clone size is shown for a subset of rows, as once, few, many or a class of expanded clone.

J gene: TRBJ2-7
D gene: TRBD2
V gene: TRBV4-1
clone size: .
CDR3 protein: CASSQDRASGEQYF
CDR3 DNA: TGCGCCAGCAGCCAAGATCGGGCTAGCGGCGAGCAGTACTTC

J gene: TRBJ2-7
D gene: TRBD2
V gene: TRBV29-1
clone size: .
CDR3 protein: CSVGAGGSYEQYF
CDR3 DNA: TGCAGCGTGGGAGCGGGAGGAAGCTACGAGCAGTACTTC

J gene: TRBJ1-2
D gene: .
V gene: TRBV28
clone size: .
CDR3 protein: CASSLKWTPNYGYTF
CDR3 DNA: TGTGCCAGCAGTTTGAAGTGGACACCTAACTATGGCTACACCTTC

J gene: TRBJ2-2
D gene: .
V gene: TRBV15
clone size: .
CDR3 protein: CATGGETNTGELFF
CDR3 DNA: TGTGCCACCGGCGGGGAGACGAACACCGGGGAGCTGTTTTTT

J gene: TRBJ1-2
D gene: .
V gene: TRBV19
clone size: .
CDR3 protein: CASSMQEGVNGYTF
CDR3 DNA: TGTGCCAGTAGTATGCAAGAGGGGGTTAATGGCTACACCTTC

J gene: TRBJ1-1
D gene: .
V gene: TRBV28
clone size: .
CDR3 protein: CASSFYLPTEAFF
CDR3 DNA: TGTGCCAGCAGTTTCTATCTCCCCACTGAAGCTTTCTTT

J gene: TRBJ1-5
D gene: .
V gene: TRBV6-6
clone size: .
CDR3 protein: CASSFGQFIYQPQHF
CDR3 DNA: TGTGCCAGCAGTTTCGGACAGTTTATTTATCAGCCCCAGCATTTT

J gene: TRBJ2-1
D gene: TRBD1
V gene: TRBV5-1
clone size: .
CDR3 protein: CASSFYGAGQGSEQFF
CDR3 DNA: TGCGCCAGCAGCTTTTACGGAGCGGGACAGGGCAGTGAGCAGTTCTTC

J gene: TRBJ1-1
D gene: .
V gene: TRBV28
clone size: .
CDR3 protein: CASLRRGPGREAFF
CDR3 DNA: TGTGCCAGCTTACGACGGGGACCGGGGAGGGAAGCTTTCTTT

J gene: TRBJ1-4
D gene: TRBD1
V gene: TRBV28
clone size: .
CDR3 protein: CASRGQINEKLFF
CDR3 DNA: TGTGCCAGCAGGGGACAGATAAATGAAAAACTGTTTTTT

J gene: TRBJ2-3
D gene: TRBD2
V gene: TRBV5-1
clone size: .
CDR3 protein: CASSLLAGGAPDTQYF
CDR3 DNA: TGCGCCAGCAGCCTACTAGCGGGGGGGGCCCCAGATACGCAGTATTTT

J gene: TRBJ2-1
D gene: TRBD1
V gene: TRBV6-4
clone size: once
CDR3 protein: CASSVEGATYNEQFF
CDR3 DNA: TGTGCCAGCAGCGTTGAGGGGGCGACCTACAATGAGCAGTTCTTC

J gene: TRBJ1-6
D gene: TRBD1
V gene: TRBV6-4
clone size: .
CDR3 protein: CASSETGISPLHF
CDR3 DNA: TGTGCCAGCAGTGAGACAGGGATCTCACCCCTCCACTTT

J gene: TRBJ2-7
D gene: .
V gene: TRBV5-6
clone size: .
CDR3 protein: CASSLVSSDTYEQYF
CDR3 DNA: TGTGCCAGCAGCTTGGTTTCCAGTGACACCTACGAGCAGTACTTC

J gene: TRBJ1-1
D gene: TRBD1
V gene: TRBV27
clone size: once
CDR3 protein: CASSGLTGQNTEAFF
CDR3 DNA: TGTGCCAGCAGTGGCCTGACAGGGCAGAACACTGAAGCTTTCTTT

J gene: TRBJ2-7
D gene: TRBD2
V gene: TRBV7-9
clone size: once
CDR3 protein: CASSLLAGPNYEQYF
CDR3 DNA: TGTGCCAGCAGCTTACTAGCGGGGCCTAACTACGAGCAGTACTTC

J gene: TRBJ2-7
D gene: TRBD1
V gene: TRBV2
clone size: few
CDR3 protein: CASRAGTGGYEQYF
CDR3 DNA: TGTGCCAGCAGGGCGGGGACAGGGGGCTACGAGCAGTACTTC

J gene: TRBJ2-7
D gene: TRBD2
V gene: TRBV30
clone size: .
CDR3 protein: CARGGRGYEQYF
CDR3 DNA: TGTGCCCGGGGGGGCAGGGGCTATGAGCAGTACTTC

J gene: TRBJ1-5
D gene: .
V gene: TRBV4-1
clone size: .
CDR3 protein: CASSRYGYQPQHF
CDR3 DNA: TGCGCCAGCAGCCGGTACGGGTATCAGCCCCAGCATTTT

J gene: TRBJ2-5
D gene: TRBD2
V gene: TRBV10-3
clone size: .
CDR3 protein: CAISDRSFSGTSGAQETQYF
CDR3 DNA: TGTGCCATCAGTGATCGCTCTTTCAGTGGGACTAGCGGGGCTCAAGAGACCCAGTACTTC

J gene: TRBJ1-1
D gene: .
V gene: TRBV29-1
clone size: once
CDR3 protein: CSVYVGGAFF
CDR3 DNA: TGCAGCGTTTACGTAGGCGGCGCTTTCTTT

J gene: TRBJ2-7
D gene: .
V gene: TRBV18
clone size: .
CDR3 protein: CASSPPDRPYEQYF
CDR3 DNA: TGTGCCAGCTCACCACCCGACAGACCATACGAGCAGTACTTC

J gene: TRBJ2-7
D gene: .
V gene: TRBV30
clone size: .
CDR3 protein: CAWSDGDEQYF
CDR3 DNA: TGTGCCTGGAGCGACGGAGACGAGCAGTACTTC

J gene: TRBJ1-4
D gene: TRBD1
V gene: TRBV4-1
clone size: .
CDR3 protein: CASSPRPGQLTTNEKLFF
CDR3 DNA: TGCGCCAGCAGCCCTCGACCGGGACAGCTGACAACTAATGAAAAACTGTTTTTT

J gene: TRBJ2-1
D gene: .
V gene: TRBV18
clone size: .
CDR3 protein: CASSPKYQGGIDNEQFF
CDR3 DNA: TGTGCCAGCTCACCAAAATACCAAGGGGGAATCGACAATGAGCAGTTCTTC

J gene: TRBJ1-2
D gene: .
V gene: TRBV29-1
clone size: .
CDR3 protein: CSVESGFGTGYGYPF
CDR3 DNA: TGCAGCGTTGAATCGGGGTTCGGAACGGGCTATGGCTACCCCTTC

J gene: TRBJ2-7
D gene: .
V gene: TRBV10-3
clone size: .
CDR3 protein: CAISAVDEQYF
CDR3 DNA: TGTGCCATCAGTGCGGTCGACGAGCAGTACTTC

J gene: TRBJ1-2
D gene: TRBD1
V gene: TRBV28
clone size: .
CDR3 protein: CASSLSVTGGGGYTF
CDR3 DNA: TGTGCCAGCAGTTTATCGGTGACAGGGGGCGGCGGCTACACCTTC

J gene: TRBJ1-4
D gene: TRBD1
V gene: TRBV5-1
clone size: .
CDR3 protein: CASSSPGTGDEKLFF
CDR3 DNA: TGCGCCAGCAGCTCCCCCGGGACAGGGGATGAAAAACTGTTTTTT

J gene: TRBJ1-1
D gene: .
V gene: TRBV5-4
clone size: .
CDR3 protein: CASSPGTSWGTEAFF
CDR3 DNA: TGTGCCAGCAGCCCGGGGACATCCTGGGGGACTGAAGCTTTCTTT

J gene: TRBJ1-1
D gene: .
V gene: TRBV27
clone size: few
CDR3 protein: CASSLAGNTEAFF
CDR3 DNA: TGTGCCAGCAGTTTGGCAGGGAACACTGAAGCTTTCTTT

J gene: TRBJ2-2
D gene: .
V gene: TRBV5-6
clone size: .
CDR3 protein: CASSLSGSHTGELFF
CDR3 DNA: TGTGCCAGCAGCCTGTCCGGGTCCCACACCGGGGAGCTGTTTTTT

J gene: TRBJ1-1
D gene: TRBD1
V gene: TRBV14
clone size: once
CDR3 protein: CASSQEPAPGGRVYEAFF
CDR3 DNA: TGTGCCAGCAGCCAAGAACCCGCGCCAGGGGGCCGTGTATATGAAGCTTTCTTT

J gene: TRBJ1-1
D gene: TRBD1
V gene: TRBV5-1
clone size: once
CDR3 protein: CASSPDRPGTGFWNTEAFF
CDR3 DNA: TGCGCCAGCAGCCCCGACCGCCCCGGGACAGGGTTCTGGAACACTGAAGCTTTCTTT

J gene: TRBJ1-6
D gene: .
V gene: TRBV18
clone size: .
CDR3 protein: CASSPGEGVNSPLHF
CDR3 DNA: TGTGCCAGCTCACCAGGGGAGGGGGTTAATTCACCCCTCCACTTT

J gene: TRBJ1-2
D gene: .
V gene: TRBV11-2
clone size: .
CDR3 protein: CASSLAIYYGYTF
CDR3 DNA: TGTGCCAGCAGCTTAGCAATTTACTATGGCTACACCTTC

J gene: TRBJ2-3
D gene: TRBD1
V gene: TRBV5-4
clone size: once
CDR3 protein: CASSLRMDRGTDTQYF
CDR3 DNA: TGTGCCAGCAGCTTGCGGATGGACAGGGGCACAGATACGCAGTATTTT

J gene: TRBJ2-1
D gene: .
V gene: TRBV6-5
clone size: .
CDR3 protein: CASSYGSGYYNEQFF
CDR3 DNA: TGTGCCAGCAGTTACGGGAGCGGGTACTACAATGAGCAGTTCTTC

J gene: TRBJ2-3
D gene: TRBD2
V gene: TRBV27
clone size: .
CDR3 protein: CASRPGGALDTQYF
CDR3 DNA: TGTGCCAGCAGACCCGGGGGGGCCTTAGATACGCAGTATTTT

J gene: TRBJ1-1
D gene: .
V gene: TRBV28
clone size: .
CDR3 protein: CASQGLWGTEAFF
CDR3 DNA: TGTGCCAGTCAGGGGTTATGGGGAACTGAAGCTTTCTTT

J gene: TRBJ1-1
D gene: .
V gene: TRBV5-1
clone size: .
CDR3 protein: CASSLASGGPREAFF
CDR3 DNA: TGCGCCAGCAGCTTGGCATCGGGGGGCCCTAGGGAAGCTTTCTTT

J gene: TRBJ2-7
D gene: TRBD1
V gene: TRBV20-1
clone size: .
CDR3 protein: CSAPDRHEQYF
CDR3 DNA: TGCAGTGCTCCGGACAGGCACGAGCAGTACTTC

J gene: TRBJ1-5
D gene: TRBD1
V gene: TRBV7-9
clone size: .
CDR3 protein: CSSADRGGNQPQHF
CDR3 DNA: TGTTCCAGCGCCGACAGGGGAGGCAATCAGCCCCAGCATTTT

J gene: TRBJ1-2
D gene: TRBD1
V gene: TRBV19
clone size: .
CDR3 protein: CASSHQGASYGYTF
CDR3 DNA: TGTGCCAGTAGTCACCAGGGGGCGAGCTATGGCTACACCTTC

J gene: TRBJ2-7
D gene: TRBD1
V gene: TRBV19
clone size: .
CDR3 protein: CASRTGQDNYEQYF
CDR3 DNA: TGTGCCAGTAGGACGGGACAGGATAACTACGAGCAGTACTTC

J gene: TRBJ2-7
D gene: TRBD2
V gene: TRBV18
clone size: .
CDR3 protein: CASSPVPSGTYEQYF
CDR3 DNA: TGTGCCAGCTCACCAGTTCCTAGCGGGACCTACGAGCAGTACTTC

J gene: TRBJ2-7
D gene: TRBD2
V gene: TRBV30
clone size: .
CDR3 protein: CAWSVYLTSGRAYEQYF
CDR3 DNA: TGTGCCTGGAGTGTATACCTGACTAGCGGGAGGGCCTACGAGCAGTACTTC

J gene: TRBJ2-7
D gene: .
V gene: TRBV27
clone size: few
CDR3 protein: CASSLSNGQIKYEQYF
CDR3 DNA: TGTGCCAGCAGTTTATCGAATGGACAGATAAAATACGAGCAGTACTTC

J gene: TRBJ1-2
D gene: TRBD1
V gene: TRBV28
clone size: .
CDR3 protein: CASSLSDRDHGYTF
CDR3 DNA: TGTGCCAGCAGTTTATCGGACAGGGATCATGGCTACACCTTC

J gene: TRBJ1-5
D gene: .
V gene: TRBV21-1
clone size: .
CDR3 protein: CASSKGPGLQPQHF
CDR3 DNA: TGTGCCAGCAGCAAAGGCCCGGGGTTACAGCCCCAGCATTTT